This TCR beta chain was sequenced during a study of PD-1 and CTLA-4 blockade in melanoma. Assay used: immunoSEQ multiplex PCR; TCRdb lists only in-frame clones, some missing. The sample contains almost 30,000 clones, roughly nine tenths of which appear only once. The CDR3 runs to 16 residues. Germline values: CDR1 SGDLS, CDR2 YYNGEE. V lost 3 bases to trimming and J lost 0 bases, with 15 bases between them. The clonotype comes from a human donor with melanoma. Sequenced material: CD8+ T cells from peripheral blood, taken before anti-PD-1 treatment. The V and J genes are TRBV9 and TRBJ1-1; possibly TRBD1 for D (6 bases). CDR3 sequence (DNA): TGTGCCAGCAGCGCGAGCGTTACAGGGATGAACACTGAAGCTTTCTTT. Translating gives CASSASVTGMNTEAFF.